This T cell receptor (beta chain) was sequenced for a study of blood T cell repertoires in COVID-19. Here immunoSEQ multiplex PCR was the method, and the copy in TCRdb shows in-frame clones only, minus some. The data contain approximately 210,000 clones, around 84% of them singletons. This CDR3 has 13 amino acids. V lost 5 bases, J lost 4 bases, and 8 bases lay in between. The germline V gene has CDR1 KGHSH and CDR2 LQKENI. The chain uses TRBV18 and TRBJ2-2; D not certain. This receptor was obtained from a human donor in a cohort sampled during active COVID-19. Material: peripheral blood. The CDR3 sequence is CASSALSTGELFF. CDR3 bases: TGTGCCAGCTCAGCCCTAAGCACCGGGGAGCTGTTTTTT.